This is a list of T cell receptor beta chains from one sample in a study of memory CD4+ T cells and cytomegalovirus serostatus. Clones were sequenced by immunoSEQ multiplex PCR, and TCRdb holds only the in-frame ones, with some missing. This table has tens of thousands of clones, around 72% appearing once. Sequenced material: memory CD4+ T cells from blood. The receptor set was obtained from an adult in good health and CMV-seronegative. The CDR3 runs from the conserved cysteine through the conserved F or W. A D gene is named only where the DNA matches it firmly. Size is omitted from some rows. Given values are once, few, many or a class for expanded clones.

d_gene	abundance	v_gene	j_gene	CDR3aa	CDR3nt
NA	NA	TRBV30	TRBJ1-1	CAWSLYGRNTEAFF	TGTGCCTGGAGTTTGTACGGAAGGAACACTGAAGCTTTCTTT
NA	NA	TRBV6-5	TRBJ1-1	CASRDLATEAFF	TGTGCCAGCAGGGACTTGGCCACTGAAGCTTTCTTT
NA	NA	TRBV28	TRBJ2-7	CASSSPGADEQYF	TGTGCCAGCAGTTCTCCGGGGGCAGACGAGCAGTACTTC
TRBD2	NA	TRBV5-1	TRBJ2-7	CASSITSGGSYEQYF	TGCGCCAGCAGCATAACTAGCGGGGGGTCCTACGAGCAGTACTTC
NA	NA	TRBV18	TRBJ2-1	CASSPFLNEQFF	TGTGCCAGCTCACCGTTCCTTAATGAGCAGTTCTTC
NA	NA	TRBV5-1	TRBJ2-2	CASSLAPASGELFF	TGCGCCAGCAGCTTGGCCCCGGCGTCCGGGGAGCTGTTTTTT
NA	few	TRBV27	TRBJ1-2	CASRPTTNYGYTF	TGTGCCAGCAGACCTACCACGAACTATGGCTACACCTTC
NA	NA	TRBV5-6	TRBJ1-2	CASTQGSGQANYGYTF	TGTGCCAGCACCCAGGGCTCAGGGCAAGCTAACTATGGCTACACCTTC
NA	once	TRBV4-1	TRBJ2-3	CASSDLGTDTQYF	TGCGCCAGCAGTGACTTGGGCACAGATACGCAGTATTTT
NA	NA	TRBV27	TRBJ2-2	CASSFGTGELFF	TGTGCCAGCAGTTTCGGAACAGGGGAGCTGTTTTTT
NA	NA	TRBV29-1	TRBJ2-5	CSVGLRQRQETQYF	TGCAGCGTTGGTTTGCGACAGCGACAAGAGACCCAGTACTTC
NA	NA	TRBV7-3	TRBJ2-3	CASSLFSTPGDTQYF	TGTGCCAGCAGCTTGTTCAGTACCCCGGGTGATACGCAGTATTTT
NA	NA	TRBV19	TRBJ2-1	CASSQSSGTYNEQFF	TGTGCCAGTAGTCAGAGCTCAGGAACCTACAATGAGCAGTTCTTC
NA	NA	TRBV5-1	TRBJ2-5	CASSLASGRETQYF	TGCGCCAGCAGCTTGGCGAGCGGACGCGAGACCCAGTACTTC
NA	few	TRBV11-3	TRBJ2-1	CASSPGGGGRNEQFF	TGTGCCAGCAGCCCGGGGGGCGGGGGAAGGAATGAGCAGTTCTTC
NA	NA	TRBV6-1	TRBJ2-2	CASSQIRATGELFF	TGTGCCAGCAGCCAAATACGTGCTACCGGGGAGCTGTTTTTT
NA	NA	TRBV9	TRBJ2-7	CASSFEQGGEQYF	TGTGCCAGCAGCTTCGAACAGGGGGGGGAGCAGTACTTC
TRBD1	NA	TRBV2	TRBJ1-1	CASRRGQATGAFF	TGTGCCAGCAGGAGGGGACAGGCCACGGGTGCTTTCTTT
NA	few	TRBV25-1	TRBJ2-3	CASCGRDTQYF	TGTGCCAGTTGTGGGAGAGATACGCAGTATTTT
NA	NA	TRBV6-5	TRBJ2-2	CASSYRVGELFF	TGTGCCAGCAGTTACAGAGTCGGGGAGCTGTTTTTT
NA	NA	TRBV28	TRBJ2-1	CASSLKRDSYNEQFF	TGTGCCAGCAGTTTAAAAAGGGACTCCTACAATGAGCAGTTCTTC
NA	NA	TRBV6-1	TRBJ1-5	CASSAGWLKPQHF	TGTGCCAGCAGTGCCGGGTGGTTGAAGCCCCAGCATTTT